The 3 T cell receptor beta chains listed next were all sequenced from one sample in a study of cytomegalovirus exposure and HLA in healthy donors. The primer mix had 60 Vbeta and 13 Jbeta primers. Generated by immunoSEQ multiplex PCR, the TCRdb table keeps only in-frame clones and is missing some. The table lists more than 120,000 clones, roughly four fifths of them singletons, with around 2.5% in the top ten. The source material was PBMCs. The receptors here all came from a male donor in good health and CMV-seronegative.

CDR3 nucleotide sequence: TGTGCCAGCAGTTTAACGGACAGGGACCGCTACGAGCAGTACTTC. It yields the protein CASSLTDRDRYEQYF. This sequence joins TRBV28 and TRBJ2-7, with 8 bases lining up with TRBD1. Germline assignment: CDR1 MDHEN and CDR2 SYDVKM. The CDR3 has 15 amino acids. V dropped 2 bases and J dropped 3; count of bases not matched to a gene: 6. Complete variable domain (other parts from reference TRBV28 and TRBJ2-7): DVKVTQSSRYLVKRTGEKVFLECVQDMDHENMFWYRQDPGLGLRLIYFSYDVKMKEKGDIPEGYSVSREKKERFSLILESASTNQTSMYLCASSLTDRDRYEQYFGPGTRLTVT.

The rearrangement uses TRBV7-9 and TRBJ2-2, with D possibly TRBD1 on 5 matching bases. Trimming took off 2 bases at V and 5 bases at J, with 12 bases between the two ends. The CDR3 has 15 amino acids. Germline V gives CDR1 SEHNR, CDR2 FQNEAQ (reference sequence). The CDR3 DNA sequence: TGTGCCAGCAGCTTACAAGGGGCGAGGACCGGGGAGCTGTTTTTT. This codes for CASSLQGARTGELFF.

The chain couples TRBV7-2 to TRBJ2-1, with TRBD2 identical over 13 bases. The CDR3 has 15 residues. J lost 10 bases, V lost 4 bases, and 7 bases had no gene match. Per germline, CDR1 SGHTA and CDR2 FQGNSA. The CDR3 nucleotides read TGTGCCAGCAGCTCTGGACTAGCGGGAGTTGGAGAGCAGTTCTTC. This codes for CASSSGLAGVGEQFF.